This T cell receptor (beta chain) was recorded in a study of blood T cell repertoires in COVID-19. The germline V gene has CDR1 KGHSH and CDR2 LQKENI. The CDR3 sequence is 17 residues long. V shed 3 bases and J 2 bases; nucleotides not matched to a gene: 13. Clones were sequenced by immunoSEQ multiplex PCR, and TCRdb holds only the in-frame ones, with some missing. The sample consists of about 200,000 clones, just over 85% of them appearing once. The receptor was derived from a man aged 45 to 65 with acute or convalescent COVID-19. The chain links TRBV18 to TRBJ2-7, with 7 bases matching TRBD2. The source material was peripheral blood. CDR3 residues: CASSPNPPSGTTYEQYF. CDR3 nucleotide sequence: TGTGCCAGCTCACCCAACCCCCCTAGCGGAACCACCTACGAGCAGTACTTC.